This entry is about one T cell receptor (beta chain). The antigen is unknown. The data belong to a study of cytomegalovirus exposure and HLA in healthy donors. The wider study: The 500 to 750 first-cohort repertoires and the 130 or so validation repertoires shared the same platform, a later analysis reported.

Study results and limitations: Cytomegalovirus status was reportedly diagnosed by the classifier with high specificity and sensitivity. In vitro testing confirmed a few CMV-associated chains as specific for CMV antigens.

Looked up from germline, CDR1 is KGHSH and CDR2 is LQKENI. The ends were cut back, 1 base at V and 4 bases at J, with 20 bases in the middle. The CDR3 contains 18 residues. Sequencing was performed with immunoSEQ multiplex PCR; in TCRdb, only in-frame clones are kept and a portion is missing. The repertoire holds 90,000 to 120,000 clones, approximately 95% seen once, with roughly 0.67% in the top ten. This chain links TRBV18 with TRBJ1-5, with D possibly being TRBD1 (5 bases). The specimen was PBMCs. This clonotype was sampled from a woman between 18 and 30 years old in good health and CMV-seronegative. DNA for the CDR3: TGTGCCAGCTCACCACTTTCTGGGACGGGGGGAGCAAATCAGCCCCAGCATTTT. Translated, it gives CASSPLSGTGGANQPQHF.